These T cell receptor beta chains were read from a single sample in a study of control samples from healthy donors and cancer patients. TCRdb's copy holds only in-frame clones and misses some; the assay was immunoSEQ multiplex PCR. The table has 94,000 or so clones, 65% to 85% seen once. The material sequenced was PBMCs. Receptors were obtained from a man aged 65 to 79 with lung cancer. The CDR3 runs from the conserved cysteine through the conserved F or W. The D gene is left open where the match is weak. Clone sizes are given selectively: once, few, many, or a class where the clone is expanded.

J: TRBJ1-2
D: -
size: -
V: TRBV14
DNA: TGTGCCAGCAGCCCCGGCCCTTCCTATGGCTACACCTTC
CDR3: CASSPGPSYGYTF

J: TRBJ1-5
D: -
size: -
V: TRBV4-1
DNA: TGCGCCAGCAGCCAAGGGCAGGGTAAGTGGAGCAATCAGCCCCAGCATTTT
CDR3: CASSQGQGKWSNQPQHF

J: TRBJ2-1
D: TRBD2
size: -
V: TRBV29-1
DNA: TGCAGCGTGAAGACTAGCGGGGGGTACTACAATGAGCAGTTCTTC
CDR3: CSVKTSGGYYNEQFF

J: TRBJ2-3
D: -
size: -
V: TRBV5-6
DNA: TGTGCCAGCAGCTTTCAGGTACTAGCTGGCACAGATACGCAGTATTTT
CDR3: CASSFQVLAGTDTQYF

J: TRBJ2-1
D: -
size: -
V: TRBV5-8
DNA: TGTGCCAGCAGCTTAGGACAGAAAAACAATGAGCAGTTCTTC
CDR3: CASSLGQKNNEQFF

J: TRBJ2-2
D: TRBD2
size: -
V: TRBV27
DNA: TGTGCCAGCCGTAGCGGGGGCCCCACCGGGGAGCTGTTTTTT
CDR3: CASRSGGPTGELFF

J: TRBJ1-1
D: TRBD1
size: -
V: TRBV5-6
DNA: TGTGCCAGCAGCTTAGGTACAGGGGGCACTGAAGCTTTCTTT
CDR3: CASSLGTGGTEAFF

J: TRBJ2-7
D: -
size: -
V: TRBV5-5
DNA: TGTGCCAGCAGCATACAGGGACTCGAGCAGTACTTC
CDR3: CASSIQGLEQYF

J: TRBJ2-5
D: TRBD2
size: -
V: TRBV6-1
DNA: TGTGCCAGCAGTGAAAAGGTCTTAGCGGGGGGGTTGTCTCAAGAGACCCAGTACTTC
CDR3: CASSEKVLAGGLSQETQYF

J: TRBJ1-1
D: TRBD1
size: -
V: TRBV27
DNA: TGTGCCAGCAGCTCCCCCCCCGGGACAGGGTACACTGAAGCTTTCTTT
CDR3: CASSSPPGTGYTEAFF

J: TRBJ2-1
D: TRBD1
size: -
V: TRBV6-5
DNA: TGTGCCAGCACAAAGCGACAGGGGGCGCGGAATGAGCAGTTCTTC
CDR3: CASTKRQGARNEQFF

J: TRBJ2-2
D: TRBD1
size: -
V: TRBV5-3
DNA: TGTGCCAGAAGCCCCCGGACAGGGGGCACCGGGGAGCTGTTTTTT
CDR3: CARSPRTGGTGELFF

J: TRBJ2-2
D: -
size: -
V: TRBV19
DNA: TGTGCCAGTAGTGCCGGGACACTGAACACCGGGGAGCTGTTTTTT
CDR3: CASSAGTLNTGELFF

J: TRBJ2-4
D: -
size: -
V: TRBV10-3
DNA: TGTGCCATCAGTGATCTGGGAGCCAAAAACATTCAGTACTTC
CDR3: CAISDLGAKNIQYF

J: TRBJ2-7
D: -
size: -
V: TRBV11-3
DNA: TGTGCCAGCAGCTTAGACTCTGGGGACACAGCCTACGAGCAGTGCTTC
CDR3: CASSLDSGDTAYEQCF

J: TRBJ2-7
D: -
size: -
V: TRBV24-1
DNA: TGTGCCACCAGTGATACAACATCGTACGAGCAGTACTTC
CDR3: CATSDTTSYEQYF

J: TRBJ2-7
D: -
size: -
V: TRBV3-1/TRBV3-2
DNA: TGTCCCCCCAGCCAGGGGGGGGGACGTCCCTACGAGCAGTACTTC
CDR3: CPPSQGGGRPYEQYF

J: TRBJ2-4
D: -
size: -
V: TRBV3-1/TRBV3-2
DNA: TGTGCCAGCAGCCAAGCTCCCACAGCAACTTGGAGCAAAAACATTCAGTACTTC
CDR3: CASSQAPTATWSKNIQYF

J: TRBJ2-2
D: TRBD1
size: -
V: TRBV10-1
DNA: TGCGCCAGCAGTCGGGACAGGGGGAACACCGGGGAGCTGTTTTTT
CDR3: CASSRDRGNTGELFF

J: TRBJ1-2
D: -
size: -
V: TRBV15
DNA: TGTGCCACCAGCAGAGCTTCGGCAGGAGGAGTTTATGGCTACACCTTC
CDR3: CATSRASAGGVYGYTF

J: TRBJ2-1
D: -
size: -
V: TRBV7-2
DNA: TGTGCCAGCAGCTTAACCCCGGGTAGCTTGGACAATGAGCAGTTCTTC
CDR3: CASSLTPGSLDNEQFF

J: TRBJ2-7
D: TRBD2
size: -
V: TRBV3-1/TRBV3-2
DNA: TGTGCCAGCAGCCAAGTAGCGGGTAGCTCCTACGAGCAGTACTTC
CDR3: CASSQVAGSSYEQYF

J: TRBJ1-5
D: -
size: once
V: TRBV6-1
DNA: TGTGCCAGCAGTGATCGGTCGGGGGCAGGGGAACAAACGATTAATCAGCCCCAGCATTTT
CDR3: CASSDRSGAGEQTINQPQHF

J: TRBJ1-1
D: -
size: -
V: TRBV7-8
DNA: TGTGCCAGCAGCTTAAGGGAGGGGACTGAAGCTTTCTTT
CDR3: CASSLREGTEAFF

J: TRBJ2-2
D: -
size: once
V: TRBV21-1
DNA: TGTGCCAGCAGCCATACATTGGGACATCCTCACACCGGGGAGCTGTTTTTT
CDR3: CASSHTLGHPHTGELFF

J: TRBJ1-6
D: TRBD1
size: -
V: TRBV6-6
DNA: TGTGCCAGCATCCTACAGGGGGCTGGGGATAATTCACCCCTCCACTTT
CDR3: CASILQGAGDNSPLHF

J: TRBJ2-2
D: -
size: once
V: TRBV30
DNA: TGTGCCTGGAGTCTGACAGCGAACACCGGGGAGCTGTTTTTT
CDR3: CAWSLTANTGELFF

J: TRBJ2-3
D: -
size: -
V: TRBV5-4
DNA: TGTGCCAGCAGAAGAGATTTCGGAGGGGGGAACACAGATACGCAGTATTTT
CDR3: CASRRDFGGGNTDTQYF

J: TRBJ2-5
D: TRBD2
size: -
V: TRBV24-1
DNA: TGTGCCACCCGGGGTGCGGGGGTGACCCAGTACTTC
CDR3: CATRGAGVTQYF

J: TRBJ2-5
D: -
size: -
V: TRBV19
DNA: TGTGCCAGTAGACCTACCGGGACGCAAGAGACCCAGTACTTC
CDR3: CASRPTGTQETQYF

J: TRBJ2-7
D: TRBD1
size: -
V: TRBV6-4
DNA: TGTGCCAGCAGTGGGTCCCCCGGGACAGGGGATTCCTACGAGCAGTACTTC
CDR3: CASSGSPGTGDSYEQYF

J: TRBJ2-1
D: TRBD2
size: -
V: TRBV3-1/TRBV3-2
DNA: TGTGCCAGCAGCCCTTGGACTAGCGGGGGTAATGAGCAGTTCTTC
CDR3: CASSPWTSGGNEQFF

J: TRBJ1-2
D: -
size: -
V: TRBV28
DNA: TGTGCCAGCAGTGGGGATGGGGTATGGGACTATGGCTACACCTTC
CDR3: CASSGDGVWDYGYTF

J: TRBJ1-1
D: -
size: -
V: TRBV21-1
DNA: TGTGCCAGCAGCAAACTGAGACGGACTCAGGGGAAAGCTTTCTTT
CDR3: CASSKLRRTQGKAFF

J: TRBJ2-3
D: -
size: -
V: TRBV3-1/TRBV3-2
DNA: TGTGCCAGCAGCCAAGATACGGGGGTAGTTAGCACAGATACGCAGTATTTT
CDR3: CASSQDTGVVSTDTQYF

J: TRBJ2-7
D: -
size: once
V: TRBV9
DNA: TGTGCCAGCAGGGAGGGGTTGGTCGAGCAGTACTTC
CDR3: CASREGLVEQYF

J: TRBJ1-4
D: -
size: many
V: TRBV19
DNA: TGTGCCAGTCGGACGGGACAACGAGCAACTAATGAAAAACTGTTTTTT
CDR3: CASRTGQRATNEKLFF

J: TRBJ2-7
D: -
size: -
V: TRBV19
DNA: TGTGCCAGTAGTAAACGGGGGCTCACCTACGAGCAGTACTTC
CDR3: CASSKRGLTYEQYF

J: TRBJ1-3
D: -
size: -
V: TRBV3-1/TRBV3-2
DNA: TGTGCCAGCAGCCGAAGGGGGGACTCTGGAAACACCATATATTTT
CDR3: CASSRRGDSGNTIYF